This T cell receptor (beta chain) was identified in a study of blood T cells in healthy people across ages. The overall study: The template switching approach captured approximately one barcoded beta molecule for every two T cells. Study conclusions and caveats: Older age coincided with a roughly linear decline in TCR beta diversity per million T cells. Expanded clonotype shifts may have been confounded, as the donors had an unknown CMV status.

The second PCR ran about 6 to 11 cycles with a sample-barcoded 5' primer and J-beta primers. TCRdb passed the 5' RACE reads through MiXCR, listing each CDR3 protein once. The profile shows about 1,500,000 distinct CDR3 sequences, 40% to 50% of them singletons. As regards this clonotype: The antigen is unknown.

Collection of around 9.3 milliliters of peripheral blood was performed for each donor. Sample: blood. The source of this sequence is a woman under 30 in good health.

The CDR3 bases are TGTGCCAGCAGCGATCGGACAGGGGCACGGACCGTCTATGGCTACACCTTC. Protein sequence: CASSDRTGARTVYGYTF. The chain joins TRBV4-2 to TRBJ1-2; 9 bases match TRBD1. Looked up from germline, CDR1 is LGHNA and CDR2 is YNFKEQ. J was trimmed by 4 bases and V by 5 bases; bases with no gene match: 14. The CDR3 loop spans 17 amino acids.